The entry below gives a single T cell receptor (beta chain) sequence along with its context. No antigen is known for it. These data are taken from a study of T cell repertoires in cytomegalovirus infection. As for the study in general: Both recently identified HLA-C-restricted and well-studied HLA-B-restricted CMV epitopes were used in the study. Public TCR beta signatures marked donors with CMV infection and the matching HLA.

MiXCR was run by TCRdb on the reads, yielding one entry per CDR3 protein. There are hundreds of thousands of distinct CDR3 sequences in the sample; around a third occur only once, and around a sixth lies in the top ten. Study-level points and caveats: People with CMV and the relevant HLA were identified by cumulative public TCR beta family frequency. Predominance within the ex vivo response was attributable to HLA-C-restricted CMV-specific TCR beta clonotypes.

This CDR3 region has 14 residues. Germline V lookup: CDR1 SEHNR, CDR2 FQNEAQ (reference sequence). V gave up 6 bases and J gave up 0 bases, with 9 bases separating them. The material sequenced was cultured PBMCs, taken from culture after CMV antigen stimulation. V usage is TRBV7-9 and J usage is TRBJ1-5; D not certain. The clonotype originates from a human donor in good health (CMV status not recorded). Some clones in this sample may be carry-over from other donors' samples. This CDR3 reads CASRADASNQPQHF. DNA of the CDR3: TGTGCCAGCAGGGCCGACGCTAGCAATCAGCCCCAGCATTTT.